This TCR beta chain was identified in a study of beta chain features in type 1 diabetes. The study, taken as a whole, reports: For Type 1 diabetes patients, all four CD4+ subsets carried TCRB CDR3s that were moderately but significantly shorter. Compared with healthy donors, patients appeared to share more similar naive, central memory and regulatory TCRB repertoires.

Donors contributed one heparinised blood draw apiece, averaging about 120 mL. Germline CDR1 is SGHAT and CDR2 is FQNNGV. Trimming shortened V by 5 bases and J by 1 base, and 9 bases separated the two germline ends. This CDR3 is built from 14 residues. This clone turned up a few times. The antigen remains unidentified. The sequenced template was cDNA made from the entire isolated RNA. This table comes from immunoSEQ multiplex PCR, and its TCRdb copy is limited to in-frame clones, with some not included. The sample lists 350,000 to 400,000 clones; roughly an eighth were seen once. Material: naive CD4+ T cells from blood. The chain combines TRBV11-2 with TRBJ1-3; D gene unclear. The receptor's source is a woman aged 18-29 years with type 1 diabetes. The CDR3 reads CASSPGLSGNTIYF. The CDR3, as DNA: TGTGCCAGCAGCCCGGGTTTATCTGGAAACACCATATATTTT.